This T cell receptor (beta chain) derives from a study of blood T cell repertoires in COVID-19. V shed 3 bases and J 7 bases; nucleotides not matched to a gene: 21. Germline values: CDR1 LNHNV, CDR2 YYDKDF (reference sequence). The CDR3 has 22 amino acids. Measured with immunoSEQ multiplex PCR; TCRdb has only the in-frame clones, and not every one. Seen here are more than 95,000 clones, roughly four fifths observed once, and the top ten hold 9.4%. The receptor's source is an older woman with acute or convalescent COVID-19. Source material: peripheral blood. The chain has TRBV15 and TRBJ2-1; 16 nucleotides match TRBD2. In nucleotides, the CDR3 is TGTGCCACCAGCAGCGAGAACTCCGGGACTAGCGGGAGGGAGGTCAATTTTAATGAGCAGTTCTTC. Translation gives CATSSENSGTSGREVNFNEQFF.